This TCR beta chain originates from a study of OX40 agonist ivuxolimab in advanced cancers. Study information: Hepatocellular carcinoma, melanoma, renal cell or head and neck cancer was diagnosed in the dose-escalation patients.

CDR1 is LNHDA, CDR2 SQIVND, per germline (reference sequence). J gave up 7 bases and V 2 bases, and 4 bases lay outside the gene matches. The CDR3 sequence is 15 residues long. The table came from immunoSEQ multiplex PCR; TCRdb's copy has only in-frame clones and leaves some out. The sample lists tens of thousands of clones, 85% to 90% seen once, with around 0.2% in the top ten. The receptor was derived from an adult with an advanced solid tumor such as melanoma, head and neck, liver or kidney cancer. The input for sequencing was CD4+ or CD8+ T cells sorted from blood, taken in a trial of the OX40 agonist ivuxolimab. J is TRBJ2-2 and V is TRBV19; 10 nucleotides agree with TRBD2. This chain's CDR3 is CASSISGGAGGELFF. CDR3 nucleotide sequence: TGTGCCAGTAGTATAAGCGGGGGGGCCGGCGGGGAGCTGTTTTTT.